Here is one T cell receptor (beta chain) with its context. Germline CDR1 and CDR2: MNHEY and SVGAGI. This CDR3 comprises 12 residues. The V and J ends lost 6 bases and 8 bases, in that order; junction bases with no gene match: 6. This sample stems from a study of blood T cell repertoires in COVID-19. Study-level information: Samples taken during acute and convalescent COVID-19 were collected in the United States, Italy and Spain. PBMCs, B-cell-depleted T cells, or T cells were the source of the cDNA or gDNA that made up the material.

Cohorts were based on clinical histories the participants reported. Per the study methods: Amplification from reference gene primers served as the basis for estimated nucleated cell counts. Produced via immunoSEQ multiplex PCR; TCRdb's table is partial and in-frame only. V, J and clone size reflect that table, while D and trimming were determined from the DNA. Of some 340,000 clones in the sample, 90% to 95% were seen once. Sequencing input: PBMCs or T cells enriched from blood (not recorded which). The TCR was taken from a woman aged 25 to 39 who had been exposed to COVID-19. This chain links TRBV6-5 with TRBJ1-2, with 7 bases aligning to TRBD1. In nucleotides, the CDR3 is TGTGCCAGCAGCCAGACAGGGAACGGCTACACCTTC. Protein sequence: CASSQTGNGYTF.